This T cell receptor beta chain appears in the sequencing data of a study of blood T cells in healthy people across ages. Sample-barcoded 5' priming and a J-beta primer mix drove a second PCR of about 6 to 12 cycles. TCRdb called the 5' RACE reads again in MiXCR, with one record for every CDR3 protein. The top ten clones hold under 4.5% of a sample with 800,000 or so distinct CDR3 sequences, 20% to 25% of them seen once. Regarding the study as a whole: Higher diversity and more naive CD4+ cells were features of long-lived donors, compared to aged donors.

Per the germline V gene, CDR1 is LNHDA and CDR2 is SQIVND (reference sequence). The CDR3 contains 15 residues. V gave up 8 bases and J gave up 7 bases, with 20 bases separating them. A few counts support this clonotype. Its target is unknown. Peripheral blood was drawn, around 9.3 milliliters per donor. The same sample was also studied in work on T cells of mothers and their children. Per that study: Using 1.5 ug per 15 ul, all extracted RNA underwent cDNA synthesis. For unrelated pairs as for related ones, thymic selection shapes TCR recombination output similarly.

Sequenced material: blood. This chain links TRBV19 with TRBJ2-2; a possible D gene is TRBD2 (6 bases). The source is a boy younger than 18 in good health. The CDR3 here is CASAILARSRGELFF. CDR3 coding DNA: TGTGCCAGTGCTATTCTAGCGAGATCTCGCGGGGAGCTGTTTTTT.